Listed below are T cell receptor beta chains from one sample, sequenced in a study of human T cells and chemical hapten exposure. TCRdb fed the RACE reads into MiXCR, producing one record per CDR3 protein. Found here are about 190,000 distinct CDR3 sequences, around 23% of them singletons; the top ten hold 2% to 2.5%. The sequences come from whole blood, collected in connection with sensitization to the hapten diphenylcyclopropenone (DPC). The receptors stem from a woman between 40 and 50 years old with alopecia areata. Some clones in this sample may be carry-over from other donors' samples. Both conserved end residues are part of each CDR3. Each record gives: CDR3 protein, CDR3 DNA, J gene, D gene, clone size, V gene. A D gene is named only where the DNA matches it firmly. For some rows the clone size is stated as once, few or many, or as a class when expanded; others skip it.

CDR3 protein: CASSPGLPGGDTQYF
CDR3 DNA: TGTGCCAGCAGCCCAGGACTCCCCGGGGGAGATACGCAGTATTTT
J gene: TRBJ2-3
D gene: .
clone size: few
V gene: TRBV7-2

CDR3 protein: CASSFLPGQGAETQYF
CDR3 DNA: TGTGCCAGCAGTTTCTTACCGGGACAGGGGGCGGAGACCCAGTACTTC
J gene: TRBJ2-5
D gene: TRBD1
clone size: few
V gene: TRBV28

CDR3 protein: CSAIQGTGYGYTF
CDR3 DNA: TGCAGTGCAATCCAGGGGACAGGCTATGGCTACACCTTC
J gene: TRBJ1-2
D gene: TRBD1
clone size: .
V gene: TRBV20-1

CDR3 protein: CASSVGPTPDTEAFF
CDR3 DNA: TGTGCCAGCAGCGTAGGACCAACTCCAGACACTGAAGCTTTCTTT
J gene: TRBJ1-1
D gene: .
clone size: few
V gene: TRBV9

CDR3 protein: CSVERLEAFF
CDR3 DNA: TGCAGCGTTGAAAGGTTAGAAGCTTTCTTT
J gene: TRBJ1-1
D gene: .
clone size: .
V gene: TRBV29-1

CDR3 protein: CASSLEVEGTEAFF
CDR3 DNA: TGTGCCAGCAGCTTGGAAGTGGAGGGCACTGAAGCTTTCTTT
J gene: TRBJ1-1
D gene: .
clone size: .
V gene: TRBV5-6

CDR3 protein: CSAPRAGDRGETQYF
CDR3 DNA: TGCAGTGCCCCTCGGGCGGGAGACCGAGGGGAGACCCAGTACTTC
J gene: TRBJ2-5
D gene: TRBD2
clone size: few
V gene: TRBV20-1

CDR3 protein: CASSLVGGHEQYF
CDR3 DNA: TGTGCCAGCAGCTTAGTGGGGGGGCACGAGCAGTACTTC
J gene: TRBJ2-7
D gene: .
clone size: few
V gene: TRBV7-2

CDR3 protein: CSVSLTGGVNTEAFF
CDR3 DNA: TGCAGCGTAAGTTTGACAGGGGGTGTGAACACTGAAGCTTTCTTT
J gene: TRBJ1-1
D gene: TRBD1
clone size: .
V gene: TRBV29-1

CDR3 protein: CASSLERFAGETQYF
CDR3 DNA: TGCGCCAGCAGCTTGGAGCGATTCGCCGGGGAGACCCAGTACTTC
J gene: TRBJ2-5
D gene: .
clone size: .
V gene: TRBV5-1

CDR3 protein: CSARDDTSYNEQFF
CDR3 DNA: TGCAGTGCTAGAGACGACACCTCCTACAATGAGCAGTTCTTC
J gene: TRBJ2-1
D gene: .
clone size: few
V gene: TRBV20-1

CDR3 protein: CSAKVSTGLTNEQFF
CDR3 DNA: TGCAGTGCCAAAGTATCCACCGGACTCACCAATGAGCAGTTCTTC
J gene: TRBJ2-1
D gene: .
clone size: few
V gene: TRBV20-1

CDR3 protein: CASNLDTSSRTDTQYF
CDR3 DNA: TGTGCCAGCAACTTGGACACTAGCAGTCGCACAGATACGCAGTATTTT
J gene: TRBJ2-3
D gene: .
clone size: few
V gene: TRBV5-5

CDR3 protein: CASSPVTYNEQFF
CDR3 DNA: TGTGCCAGCAGCCCGGTTACCTACAATGAGCAGTTCTTC
J gene: TRBJ2-1
D gene: .
clone size: .
V gene: TRBV7-9

CDR3 protein: CSVEDRYRGPLSEQFF
CDR3 DNA: TGCAGCGTTGAAGATCGGTACAGGGGGCCTCTAAGTGAGCAGTTCTTC
J gene: TRBJ2-1
D gene: TRBD1
clone size: .
V gene: TRBV29-1

CDR3 protein: CASSSRGGTRNEQYF
CDR3 DNA: TGTGCCAGCAGCAGTCGGGGCGGGACCCGGAACGAGCAGTACTTC
J gene: TRBJ2-7
D gene: .
clone size: .
V gene: TRBV7-2

CDR3 protein: CSGASGLYEQFF
CDR3 DNA: TGCAGTGGGGCTAGCGGGTTATATGAGCAGTTCTTC
J gene: TRBJ2-1
D gene: TRBD2
clone size: .
V gene: TRBV20-1

CDR3 protein: CASSLGGGRNQPQHF
CDR3 DNA: TGTGCCAGCAGCTTAGGAGGGGGTCGCAATCAGCCCCAGCATTTT
J gene: TRBJ1-5
D gene: .
clone size: few
V gene: TRBV5-6

CDR3 protein: CASSLWAGGGEQYF
CDR3 DNA: TGTGCCAGCAGCTTATGGGCGGGAGGGGGAGAGCAGTACTTC
J gene: TRBJ2-7
D gene: TRBD2
clone size: .
V gene: TRBV7-2

CDR3 protein: CASSWWLSYEQYF
CDR3 DNA: TGTGCCAGCAGCTGGTGGCTTTCCTACGAGCAGTACTTC
J gene: TRBJ2-7
D gene: .
clone size: .
V gene: TRBV7-2